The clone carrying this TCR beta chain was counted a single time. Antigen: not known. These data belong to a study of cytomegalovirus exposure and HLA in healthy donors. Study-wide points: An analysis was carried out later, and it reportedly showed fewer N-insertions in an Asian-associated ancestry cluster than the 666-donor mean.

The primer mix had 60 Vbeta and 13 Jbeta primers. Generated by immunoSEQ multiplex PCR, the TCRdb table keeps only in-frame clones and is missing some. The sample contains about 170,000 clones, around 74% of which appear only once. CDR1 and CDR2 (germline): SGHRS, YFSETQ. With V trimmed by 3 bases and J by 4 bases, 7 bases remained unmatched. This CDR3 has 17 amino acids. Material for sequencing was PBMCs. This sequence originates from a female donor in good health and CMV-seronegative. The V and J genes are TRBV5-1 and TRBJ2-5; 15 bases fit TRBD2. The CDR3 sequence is CASSSRTSGRARETQYF. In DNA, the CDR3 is TGCGCCAGCAGCTCCCGGACTAGCGGGAGGGCGAGAGAGACCCAGTACTTC.